This T cell receptor (beta chain) appears in the sequencing data of a study of Tregs in tolerant kidney transplant recipients. In the case of this clone: Its antigen is as yet unknown.

General study points: The most relevant donor-specific Treg TCRbeta repertoire apparently came from expansion with activated donor B cells. Validation in larger populations is needed because few patients were studied.

This CDR3 is 16 amino acids long. Germline V gene data show CDR1 as MNHEY and CDR2 as SMNVEV (reference sequence). Trimming stripped 0 bases from V and 8 bases from J, with 18 bases between. The method was immunoSEQ multiplex PCR; TCRdb's version includes in-frame clones alone and lacks a portion of them. Altogether 80,000 to 90,000 clones are present, 90% to 95% being singletons, with the ten largest covering around 4.5%. This receptor was identified in a human donor in good health. The V gene is TRBV27, the J gene TRBJ2-3; D unclear. Specimen: CD8+ T cells from blood. As DNA, the CDR3 is TGTGCCAGCAGTTTATCCCAACCTCGGAGCGACGGTACGCAGTATTTT. Protein: CASSLSQPRSDGTQYF.